The clone carrying this T cell receptor beta chain was detected a few times. What it binds is unknown. Isolated RNA was reverse transcribed in full, so expressed TCRB transcripts were sequenced. Sequencing used immunoSEQ multiplex PCR; TCRdb keeps in-frame clones, though not all of them. The sample consists of about 150,000 clones, over 8.5% of them appearing once. This sample stems from a study of beta chain features in type 1 diabetes. General study points: Among patients with Type 1 diabetes, TCRB CDR3s were moderately but significantly shorter in every one of the four CD4+ subsets.

The sequencing input was central memory CD4+ T cells from blood. The sequence derives from a man younger than 35 in good health.

In DNA form, the CDR3 reads TGTGCCAGCAGCGCCCCGGAGCGGGAGCGAGACAATGAGCAGTTCTTC. Its protein product is CASSAPERERDNEQFF. The chain has TRBV7-2 and TRBJ2-1; 8 bases agree with TRBD2. Germline V gene sequence: CDR1 SGHTA, CDR2 FQGNSA. This CDR3 is 16 amino acids long. V shed 5 bases, J shed 5 bases, and the junction held 11 bases outside the gene matches.